These 24 T cell receptor beta chains were all obtained from the same sample, sequenced in a study of blood T cell repertoires in COVID-19. The protocol was immunoSEQ multiplex PCR, while the TCRdb copy is restricted to in-frame clones and leaves out a portion. The sample holds 98,000 or so clones, around 90% seen once. What was sequenced was peripheral blood. All receptors derive from a human donor in a cohort sampled during active COVID-19.

This chain links TRBV6-1 with TRBJ2-7; D unclear. V was trimmed by 0 bases and J by 5 bases, leaving 8 bases between them. Germline CDR1 is MNHNS and CDR2 is SASEGT. CDR3 length: 13 residues. The CDR3 nucleotides are TGTGCCAGCAGTGAAGCGGCTCCCAACGAGCAGTACTTC. Translating it yields CASSEAAPNEQYF.

This clone was observed once. The CDR3 loop reads CASPTGRDEKLFF. CDR3 in DNA: TGTGCCAGCCCCACAGGGAGGGATGAAAAACTGTTTTTT. The chain links TRBV12-3 or TRBV12-4 to TRBJ1-4, with a possible D match to TRBD1 (6 bases). Trimming left V 8 bases short and J 6 bases short, with 13 bases between. This CDR3 is 13 amino acids long.

Turning to this clone: Compared with germline, one end of the junction differs, possibly owing to a read error. The chain recombines TRBV7-7 with TRBJ2-3, with 7 nucleotides matching TRBD2. Germline V gives CDR1 SSHAT, CDR2 FNYEAQ (reference sequence). This CDR3 has 17 amino acids. The CDR3 DNA sequence: TGTGCTAGCAGCCCCTCCGAGGCTAGCGGAATCACAGATACGCAGTATTTT. It yields the protein CASSPSEASGITDTQYF.

This sequence joins TRBV11-2 and TRBJ2-5; D may be TRBD1 (6 bases). This CDR3 is 12 amino acids long. Germline CDR1 is SGHAT and CDR2 is FQNNGV. V dropped 7 bases and J dropped 4 bases, with 10 bases sitting between them. The CDR3 DNA is TGTGCCAGCAAGGGGGTGCCAGAGACCCAGTACTTC. This encodes CASKGVPETQYF.

The chain has TRBV19 and TRBJ2-7; 8 bases fit TRBD1. The CDR3 is made up of 15 amino acids. Germline values: CDR1 LNHDA, CDR2 SQIVND (reference sequence). V gave up 1 base and J gave up 6 bases; unmatched junction bases: 8. CDR3 in amino acids: CASSIVHRGASEQYF. CDR3 bases: TGTGCCAGTAGTATAGTGCACAGGGGGGCGAGCGAGCAGTACTTC.

This chain connects TRBV6-5 to TRBJ1-1; TRBD1 matches at 8 bases. The germline CDR1 and CDR2 sequences are MNHEY and SVGAGI. After removal of 6 bases from V and 14 bases from J, the junction contained 8 bases not matched to a gene. The CDR3 contains 11 residues. The CDR3 loop is CASSDGQGQFF. The CDR3 DNA reads TGTGCCAGCAGCGACGGACAGGGTCAATTCTTT.

CDR3 sequence: CASSGGQGANQPQHF. The CDR3 DNA reads as TGCGCCAGCAGTGGGGGACAGGGGGCAAATCAGCCCCAGCATTTT. V gene TRBV10-2 combines with J gene TRBJ1-5; 12 positions agree with TRBD1. CDR3 length: 15 amino acids. Germline assignment: CDR1 WSHSY and CDR2 SAAADI. V lost 4 bases to trimming and J lost 4 bases; unmatched junction nucleotides: 2.

The V gene is TRBV7-8, the J gene TRBJ1-1; TRBD1 aligns across 9 bases. Trimming took 5 bases from V and 0 from J; bases not matched to a gene: 4. The CDR3 runs to 15 residues. The germline V gene encodes CDR1 SGHVS and CDR2 FQNEAQ. CDR3 loop: CASSPGQGVNTEAFF. CDR3 DNA: TGTGCCAGCAGCCCGGGACAGGGAGTGAACACTGAAGCTTTCTTT.

The rearrangement uses TRBV7-2 and TRBJ1-1; 7 bases fit TRBD1. Germline loops: CDR1 SGHTA, CDR2 FQGNSA. The CDR3 loop spans 13 amino acids. Losses at the gene ends were 2 bases for V and 7 bases for J; bases not matched to a gene: 4. CDR3 sequence: CASSLSTGVEAFF. As DNA, the CDR3 is TGTGCCAGCAGCTTATCAACAGGGGTTGAAGCTTTCTTT.

This sequence joins TRBV5-1 and TRBJ1-1; 7 nucleotides align to TRBD1. After removal of 5 bases from V and 6 bases from J, the junction contained 10 bases not matched to a gene. Germline loops: CDR1 SGHRS, CDR2 YFSETQ. This CDR3 has 14 amino acids. The CDR3 region has the DNA TGCGCCAGCAGGCAAACGACAGGGCTCGCTGAAGCTTTCTTT. Translated, it gives CASRQTTGLAEAFF.

The chain couples TRBV6-2 or TRBV6-3 to TRBJ1-6; tentatively, D is TRBD1 (6 bases). V was clipped by 7 bases and J by 6 bases, with 19 bases between them. From germline, CDR1 is MNHEY and CDR2 SVGEGT. The CDR3 totals 16 residues. The CDR3 DNA is TGTGCCAGCACCCCACGACCAGGGGAAGGTAATTCACCCCTCCACTTT. Amino acid sequence: CASTPRPGEGNSPLHF.

CDR3 sequence: CASKPISTDTQYF. CDR3 nucleotide sequence: TGTGCCAGCAAACCTATTAGCACAGATACGCAGTATTTT. This rearrangement joins TRBV27 to TRBJ2-3; D ambiguous. CDR3 length equals 13 residues. Trimming took off 7 bases at V and 0 bases at J, with 8 bases between the two ends. CDR1 is MNHEY and CDR2 is SMNVEV in the germline V gene (reference sequence).

This clone was detected only a few times. V and J are TRBV6-5 and TRBJ1-6, with a possible D match to TRBD1 (5 bases). V was cut by 8 bases and J by 8 bases, with 13 bases left in between. Germline CDR1 is MNHEY and CDR2 is SVGAGI. The CDR3 covers 13 residues. This CDR3 is CASGAGWDSPLHF. CDR3 coding DNA: TGTGCCAGCGGGGCTGGCTGGGATTCACCCCTCCACTTT.

The chain has TRBV11-1 and TRBJ1-1, with D unresolved. V dropped 5 bases and J dropped 3 bases, with 10 bases sitting between them. CDR1 and CDR2 from the germline V gene are SGHAT and FQDESV (reference sequence). This CDR3 is built from 13 residues. The CDR3 loop is CASSEYTYTEAFF. The CDR3 coding sequence is TGTGCCAGCAGCGAATACACATACACTGAAGCTTTCTTT.

This clone was seen once. This rearrangement joins TRBV11-2 to TRBJ2-5; 9 bases fit TRBD2. The CDR3 runs to 16 residues. Per the germline V gene, CDR1 is SGHAT and CDR2 is FQNNGV. V shed 4 bases and J 4 bases; nucleotides not matched to a gene: 10. This chain's CDR3 is CASSSAVAGVGETQYF. The CDR3 DNA is TGTGCCAGCAGCTCGGCCGTAGCGGGAGTGGGAGAGACCCAGTACTTC.

The gene calls are TRBV6-5 and TRBJ2-7; the match to TRBD2 covers 7 bases. From germline, CDR1 is MNHEY and CDR2 SVGAGI. This CDR3 comprises 12 residues. With 10 bases clipped from V and 3 bases from J, the junction kept 6 bases outside the gene matches. CDR3 coding DNA: TGTGCCATCATACCGGGGGGCTACGAGCAGTACTTC. Protein product: CAIIPGGYEQYF.

The chain links TRBV6-5 to TRBJ2-2; a weak D match, TRBD2 (6 bases). The germline gives CDR1 MNHEY, CDR2 SVGAGI. The CDR3 length is 15 residues. Trimming stripped 4 bases from V and 2 bases from J, with 11 bases between. CDR3 protein: CASSLGGLNTGELFF. CDR3 DNA sequence: TGTGCCAGCAGTTTGGGAGGACTTAACACCGGGGAGCTGTTTTTT.

This chain joins TRBV30 and TRBJ1-1, with D hard to call. The CDR3 runs to 13 residues. Per germline, CDR1 GTSNPN and CDR2 SVGIG (reference sequence). V lost 5 bases and J lost 1, with 11 bases in between. CDR3 DNA sequence: TGTGCCTGGTGGAGTCCAAAGAACACTGAAGCTTTCTTT. This sequence encodes CAWWSPKNTEAFF.

V is TRBV5-5 and J is TRBJ1-2; no definite D call. Germline V gene sequence: CDR1 SGHKS, CDR2 YYEKEE (reference sequence). This CDR3 contains 13 residues. V gave up 4 bases and J gave up 2 bases, with 9 bases separating them. Here the CDR3 reads CASSPPENYGYTF. For the CDR3, the DNA is TGTGCCAGCAGCCCCCCCGAGAACTATGGCTACACCTTC.

This chain connects TRBV7-9 to TRBJ1-2, with TRBD1 as a possible D gene (5 bases). Germline V gene lookup returns CDR1 SEHNR and CDR2 FQNEAQ (reference sequence). Trimming pared 7 bases from V and 6 bases from J, leaving 12 bases between. There are 12 residues in the CDR3. CDR3 sequence (DNA): TGTGCCAGCACCCTTGACAGCCATGGCTACACCTTC. Protein: CASTLDSHGYTF.

This clone showed up just once. This rearrangement joins TRBV30 to TRBJ2-6; TRBD2 might be the D (5 bases). The CDR3 contains 17 residues. The germline V and J ends were trimmed by 3 bases and 0 bases, with 15 bases remaining between them. The germline CDR1 and CDR2 sequences are GTSNPN and SVGIG (reference sequence). The CDR3 nucleotides are TGTGCCTGGAGAAAAATCTCGGGAAACTCTGGGGCCAACGTCCTGACTTTC. Translating gives CAWRKISGNSGANVLTF.

This chain uses TRBV7-9 with TRBJ2-7; TRBD1 matches 7 bases. Germline CDR1 reads SEHNR; CDR2 reads FQNEAQ (reference sequence). J gave up 3 bases and V 5 bases, and 10 bases lay outside the gene matches. This CDR3 spans 15 amino acids. The CDR3 reads CASSPNPGQFYEQYF. The CDR3 DNA reads TGTGCCAGCAGCCCGAACCCGGGACAGTTCTACGAGCAGTACTTC. Full variable domain (remainder filled in from reference TRBV7-9 and TRBJ2-7): DTGVSQNPRHKITKRGQNVTFRCDPISEHNRLYWYRQTLGQGPEFLTYFQNEAQLEKSRLLSDRFSAERPKGSFSTLEIQRTEQGDSAMYLCASSPNPGQFYEQYFGPGTRLTVT.

The genes are TRBV15 and TRBJ2-3, with 8 bases identical to TRBD1. This CDR3 is 17 amino acids long. After removal of 1 base from V and 1 base from J, the junction contained 7 bases not matched to a gene. Germline V gives CDR1 LNHNV, CDR2 YYDKDF (reference sequence). The chain's CDR3 is CATSRGTGGSGTDTQYF. CDR3 DNA sequence: TGTGCCACCAGCAGAGGTACAGGGGGTAGTGGCACAGATACGCAGTATTTT.

The chain has TRBV6-5 and TRBJ1-2, with D hard to call. In germline, CDR1 is MNHEY, CDR2 SVGAGI. This CDR3 region has 14 residues. V gave up 0 bases and J gave up 8 bases, with 13 bases separating them. CDR3 amino acids: CASSYSWMTGGYTF. CDR3 nucleotide sequence: TGTGCCAGCAGTTACTCGTGGATGACCGGGGGCTACACCTTC.